These 13 T cell receptor beta chains were sequenced from one sample in a study of shared clonotypes between healthy human individuals (dated by TCRdb to 2018 to 2021). CD8 naive samples were obtained by positive selection for CCR7 among CD45RO-negative cells, yielding a CD45RA+CCR7+ population from which TemRA cells were excluded. Library generation was performed with the immunoSEQ multiplex PCR assay. Not all clones reach the TCRdb copy of this immuneACCESS table, which keeps in-frame sequences only. Checked studies attribute under half of the gap to unresolved V genes and leave the rest unexplained. In this sample the table shows under 1 million clones, around 93% of which occur a single time. The ten largest clones capture approximately 25% of the sample. Sequencing used naive CD8+ T cells sorted from blood. The cell subset or site tag for this specimen amounts to: CD45RA+CCR7+. All receptors derive from a man aged 25-40 years in good health.

CDR3: CASRPLLGQGPHGYTF. In nucleotides, the CDR3 is TGTGCCAGCAGGCCGTTGCTGGGACAGGGCCCTCATGGCTACACCTTC. V is TRBV7-6 and J is TRBJ1-2, with 9 bases aligning to TRBD1. CDR1 is SGHVS, CDR2 FNYEAQ, per germline. The CDR3 has 16 residues. V lost 6 bases and J lost 6; bases outside the gene matches: 14.

The chain carries TRBV7-9 and TRBJ2-1; D may be TRBD1 or TRBD2 (5 bases each). Deletions cut 5 bases from V and 8 bases from J, with 10 bases between. The CDR3 is 12 amino acids. CDR1 is SEHNR, CDR2 FQNEAQ, per germline (reference sequence). CDR3 coding DNA: TGTGCCAGCAGCCCCCGGGGCCATGAGCAGTTCTTC. Translation gives CASSPRGHEQFF.

V gene TRBV28 combines with J gene TRBJ2-7; 10 bases fit TRBD2. The CDR3 has 17 amino acids. CDR1 is MDHEN and CDR2 is SYDVKM in the germline V gene. The ends lost 5 bases at V and 1 base at J; junction bases unmatched: 11. The DNA for the CDR3 is TGTGCCAGCAGTCCTCGGACTAGCGGTTATGAATCCTACGAGCAGTACTTC. Translated, it gives CASSPRTSGYESYEQYF.

This chain connects TRBV29-1 to TRBJ2-7; 11 bases are a match to TRBD2. This CDR3 is 15 amino acids long. The J segment lost 4 bases and the V segment lost 1 base, leaving 6 bases of the junction unmatched. Germline loops: CDR1 SQVTM, CDR2 ANQGSEA. CDR3 residues: CSVEGLAGGGYEQYF. CDR3 DNA: TGCAGCGTTGAAGGTCTAGCGGGAGGAGGTTACGAGCAGTACTTC.

This rearrangement joins TRBV7-9 to TRBJ2-7; 10 positions agree with TRBD2. The germline CDR1 and CDR2 sequences are SEHNR and FQNEAQ (reference sequence). V dropped 4 bases and J dropped 4; count of bases not matched to a gene: 10. This CDR3 spans 16 amino acids. The CDR3 region has the DNA TGTGCCAGCAGCTCGGGGACTAGCGTATCTCCTTACGAGCAGTACTTC. This encodes CASSSGTSVSPYEQYF.

V gene TRBV11-2 combines with J gene TRBJ2-5; D is unresolved. This CDR3 contains 16 residues. Germline V gene lookup returns CDR1 SGHAT and CDR2 FQNNGV. Trimming removed 6 bases at V and 4 bases at J, with 21 bases between. For the CDR3, the DNA is TGTGCCAGCAGTGAAGTGGGCCGCTCTCGGCGAGAGACCCAGTACTTC. Translation gives CASSEVGRSRRETQYF.

The chain combines TRBV4-1 with TRBJ1-2, with D perhaps TRBD1 (5 bases). The CDR3 is 14 residues long. The germline CDR1 and CDR2 sequences are MGHRA and YSYEKL. The V and J ends lost 0 bases and 2 bases respectively, with 7 bases between them. The CDR3 is CASSQEGGNYGYTF. The CDR3 coding sequence is TGCGCCAGCAGCCAAGAGGGGGGAAACTATGGCTACACCTTC.

The chain combines TRBV13 with TRBJ2-7, with TRBD1 identical over 8 bases. Trimming took 5 bases from V and 1 from J; bases not matched to a gene: 10. From germline, CDR1 is PRHDT and CDR2 FYEKMQ (reference sequence). The CDR3 loop spans 16 amino acids. The CDR3 reads CASSHTGTGGSYEQYF. The CDR3 DNA reads as TGTGCCAGCAGCCATACGGGTACAGGGGGTTCCTACGAGCAGTACTTC.

The chain links TRBV10-1 to TRBJ2-7; the match to TRBD1 covers 8 bases. The CDR3 totals 15 residues. V gave up 6 bases and J gave up 3 bases; unmatched junction bases: 10. The germline CDR1 and CDR2 sequences are WNHNN and SYGVQD (reference sequence). In DNA, the CDR3 is TGCGCCAGCAGCCCCGGACAGGGCATCATCTACGAGCAGTACTTC. Its protein is CASSPGQGIIYEQYF.

The V call is TRBV7-8, the J call TRBJ1-2, with 10 nucleotides matching TRBD1. Germline values: CDR1 SGHVS, CDR2 FQNEAQ. J gave up 7 bases and V 3 bases, and 8 bases lay outside the gene matches. This CDR3 comprises 15 residues. CDR3 coding DNA: TGTGCCAGCAGCTTTTACGGGACAGGGGCTTTTGGCTACACCTTC. It specifies CASSFYGTGAFGYTF.

The V gene is TRBV19, the J gene TRBJ1-5; TRBD1 aligns across 7 bases. CDR3 length: 18 residues. Per germline, CDR1 LNHDA and CDR2 SQIVND (reference sequence). V was clipped by 2 bases and J by 4 bases; unmatched bases: 14. This CDR3 reads CASSIRHRGNLRNQPQHF. CDR3 in DNA: TGTGCCAGTAGTATAAGGCACAGGGGAAATTTACGGAATCAGCCCCAGCATTTT.

The rearrangement links TRBV28 to TRBJ2-4; D gene unclear. This CDR3 is 16 amino acids long. V dropped 8 bases and J dropped 2 bases, with 19 bases sitting between them. CDR1 and CDR2 from the germline V gene are MDHEN and SYDVKM. This CDR3 reads CASGIPPVASKNIQYF. The DNA for the CDR3 is TGTGCCAGCGGAATTCCGCCGGTGGCCTCCAAAAACATTCAGTACTTC.

The chain has TRBV29-1 and TRBJ2-7; TRBD2 matches 9 bases. The germline gives CDR1 SQVTM, CDR2 ANQGSEA. Trimming at V came to 1 base and at J to 6 bases, leaving 7 bases not matched to a gene. This CDR3 is 14 amino acids long. The CDR3 loop is CSVEGSWREGEQYF. Here the CDR3 DNA reads TGCAGCGTTGAAGGAAGCTGGCGGGAGGGCGAGCAGTACTTC.